This TCR beta chain originates from a study of CD8+CD57+ T cells in acquired aplastic anemia. Background on the study: The sorted CD4+ and CD8+ cells yielded an average around 3.2 ug of DNA.

This clonotype appeared many times. The antigen is not known. Investigators profiled TCR beta VDJ and CDR3 from genomic DNA template. MiXCR, run by TCRdb on the reads, gives a single entry per CDR3 protein. The data contain about 470,000 distinct CDR3 sequences, approximately 33% of them singletons. Germline V gives CDR1 DFQATT, CDR2 SNEGSKA (reference sequence). The CDR3 covers 13 residues. The V segment lost 4 bases and the J segment 2 bases; nucleotides outside the gene matches: 5. Study results and limitations: The number of CD8+ CDR3 sequences shared by patients and controls was under 35. Between the patient and control groups, CD8+ Simpson's diversity did not differ significantly.

In patients chosen for sequencing, flow cytometry had shown CD8+CD57+ cell expansion. Receipt of therapy had not occurred in any patient by the time of blood sampling. The V gene is TRBV20-1, the J gene TRBJ2-7, with 7 bases lining up with TRBD1. This TCR derives from a human donor with aplastic anemia. Source material: sorted CD4+, CD8+, or CD8+CD57+ T cells (not recorded which) from PBMCs. CDR3 nucleotides: TGCAGTGCTAACCGGGACAGACCCTACGAGCAGTACTTC. Its protein is CSANRDRPYEQYF.